Listed here are 21 T cell receptor beta chains from one sample, sequenced in a study of neurological immune-mediated disorders. A single record per CDR3 protein comes from TCRdb applying MiXCR to the 5' RACE reads. In the table there are 130,000 or so distinct CDR3 sequences, roughly 3.2% of which are singletons. Sequenced material: PBMCs. Source of these receptors: a woman under 40 with multiple sclerosis.

This clonotype was observed many times. The chain recombines TRBV20-1 with TRBJ1-1; D gene ambiguous. V was cut by 5 bases and J by 3 bases, with 13 bases left in between. The germline gives CDR1 DFQATT, CDR2 SNEGSKA (reference sequence). CDR3 length equals 13 residues. Here the CDR3 DNA reads TGCAGTGCTCCTCGGCCCTGGGACACTGAAGCTTTCTTT. Translating gives CSAPRPWDTEAFF.

This clonotype was detected ten times or more. The V and J genes are TRBV5-1 and TRBJ1-4; D not certain. Looked up from germline, CDR1 is SGHRS and CDR2 is YFSETQ. Trimming cost V 5 bases and J 2 bases, with 7 bases left between them. This CDR3 region has 13 residues. The chain's CDR3 is CASSLQTNEKLFF. The DNA for the CDR3 is TGCGCCAGCAGTTTACAGACTAATGAAAAACTGTTTTTT.

This clonotype was picked up many times. The DNA of the CDR3 is TGTGCCAGCACTACTCTGGTGGGACAGGGAAAATCCACCATATATTTT. This gives the protein CASTTLVGQGKSTIYF. The chain combines TRBV6-5 with TRBJ1-3; TRBD1 matches 9 bases. V trimming: 7 bases; J trimming: 9 bases; junction bases outside the gene matches: 16. The CDR3 is made up of 16 amino acids. CDR1 and CDR2 (germline): MNHEY, SVGAGI.

This clonotype has ten or more counts. This rearrangement joins TRBV20-1 to TRBJ2-1, with D perhaps TRBD2 (6 bases). CDR1 and CDR2 from the germline V gene are DFQATT and SNEGSKA (reference sequence). The CDR3 consists of 16 residues. The V gene lost 4 bases and the J gene lost 0 bases, with 16 bases spanning the gap. CDR3 in DNA: TGCAGTGCTAAGCTAGCGTTGTCGAGCTCCTACAATGAGCAGTTCTTC. The encoded protein is CSAKLALSSSYNEQFF.

This clonotype was picked up many times. The rearrangement links TRBV12-3 or TRBV12-4 to TRBJ2-1; no definite D call. This CDR3 has 13 residues. Trimming shortened V by 5 bases and J by 5 bases, and 10 bases separated the two germline ends. CDR3 DNA sequence: TGTGCCAGCAGTCCCCATACCAACAATGAGCAGTTCTTC. It is translated as CASSPHTNNEQFF.

This clonotype was counted at least ten times. The V call is TRBV29-1, the J call TRBJ2-7; 8 bases match TRBD1. Trimming removed 5 bases from V and 4 bases from J; junction bases left unmatched: 4. The CDR3 is made up of 12 amino acids. In germline, CDR1 is SQVTM, CDR2 ANQGSEA. As DNA, the CDR3 is TGCAGCGTTTGGAACAGGGGGTACGAGCAGTACTTC. Translation gives CSVWNRGYEQYF.

The sample holds many counts of this clonotype. This rearrangement joins TRBV5-1 to TRBJ2-1; 9 bases line up with TRBD1. This CDR3 is built from 16 residues. Germline V gene lookup returns CDR1 SGHRS and CDR2 YFSETQ. Trimming took 7 bases from V and 3 from J; bases not matched to a gene: 11. The CDR3 loop reads CASGPPEDRGYNEQFF. The CDR3 DNA sequence: TGCGCCAGCGGACCCCCGGAGGACAGGGGCTACAATGAGCAGTTCTTC.

This clonotype came up many times. V gene TRBV20-1 combines with J gene TRBJ2-3, with unresolved D. The CDR3 covers 14 residues. Trimming stripped 0 bases from V and 4 bases from J, with 11 bases between. Germline CDR1 is DFQATT and CDR2 is SNEGSKA (reference sequence). The chain's CDR3 is CSARDRRQPDTQYF. CDR3 DNA sequence: TGCAGTGCTAGAGATCGGCGGCAGCCAGATACGCAGTATTTT.

This clonotype was detected ten times or more. V and J are TRBV30 and TRBJ2-1; weak D call: TRBD2 (6 bases). The germline V gene has CDR1 GTSNPN and CDR2 SVGIG (reference sequence). The CDR3 length is 15 residues. The V and J ends lost 0 bases and 4 bases respectively, with 13 bases between them. For the CDR3, the DNA is TGTGCCTGGAGTGTACGTGGGAGGCGATACAATGAGCAGTTCTTC. It codes for CAWSVRGRRYNEQFF.

This clonotype was found many times. The rearrangement joins TRBV3-1 to TRBJ2-7, with 7 bases matching TRBD2. Germline V gene lookup returns CDR1 LGHDT and CDR2 YNNKEL (reference sequence). V shed 3 bases and J 4 bases; nucleotides not matched to a gene: 9. The CDR3 runs 15 residues. CDR3 nucleotide sequence: TGTGCCAGCAGCCACACCGGGACTAATATTTACGAGCAGTACTTC. Translated, it gives CASSHTGTNIYEQYF.

This clonotype appeared many times. The rearrangement joins TRBV20-1 to TRBJ1-4; maybe TRBD1 (5 bases). The CDR3 runs to 13 residues. Trimming shortened V by 6 bases and J by 8 bases, and 16 bases separated the two germline ends. CDR1 is DFQATT, CDR2 SNEGSKA, per germline (reference sequence). CDR3 region: CSAAGPKMEKLFF. The CDR3 DNA sequence: TGCAGTGCCGCGGGACCTAAAATGGAAAAACTGTTTTTT.

Note on this clonotype: Sequence at one end of the junction differs from germline and may be a read error. V usage is TRBV12-3 or TRBV12-4 and J usage is TRBJ2-3; D not resolved. This CDR3 is built from 12 residues. In DNA form, the CDR3 reads TGTGACAGCAGTACAATTGGCGATACGCAGTATTTT. Amino acid sequence: CDSSTIGDTQYF.

At least ten counts were recorded for this clonotype. The chain carries TRBV11-2 and TRBJ1-1; D call uncertain. The CDR3 sequence is 13 residues long. V lost 1 base and J 4 bases, leaving 7 bases between the germline ends. CDR1 is SGHAT, CDR2 FQNNGV, per germline. CDR3 loop: CASSLVRGTEAFF. CDR3 sequence (DNA): TGTGCCAGCAGCTTAGTGCGAGGCACTGAAGCTTTCTTT.

This clonotype appeared many times. V and J are TRBV6-1 and TRBJ2-1, with TRBD2 identical over 7 bases. CDR1 and CDR2 (germline): MNHNS, SASEGT. Unmatched junction bases numbered 2, after V lost 4 bases and J lost 5 bases. This CDR3 is built from 13 residues. The CDR3 here is CASSGGSNNEQFF. CDR3 nucleotide sequence: TGTGCCAGCAGTGGCGGGAGTAACAATGAGCAGTTCTTC.

This clonotype appeared many times. V and J are TRBV7-2 and TRBJ2-7; TRBD1 matches at 8 bases. CDR3 length: 14 residues. The V gene end was trimmed by 6 bases and the J gene end by 1 base; junction bases not matched to a gene: 5. From germline, CDR1 is SGHTA and CDR2 FQGNSA. The CDR3 protein is CASRGTGDSYEQYF. CDR3 bases: TGTGCCAGCAGGGGGACAGGAGATTCCTACGAGCAGTACTTC.

This clonotype was seen a few times. V is TRBV12-3 or TRBV12-4 and J is TRBJ1-2, with 7 bases aligning to TRBD1. J gave up 4 bases and V 6 bases, and 8 bases lay outside the gene matches. This CDR3 is built from 14 residues. CDR3 in amino acids: CASSRQGTGYGYTF. CDR3 DNA: TGTGCCAGCAGCAGACAGGGCACCGGCTATGGCTACACCTTC.

This clonotype has ten or more counts. The rearrangement uses TRBV27 and TRBJ1-1; D remains unclear. CDR3 length equals 15 residues. Trimming took off 5 bases at V and 3 bases at J, with 16 bases between the two ends. Germline V CDR1 and CDR2: MNHEY, SMNVEV (reference sequence). The CDR3 nucleotides read TGTGCCAGCAGTCCCCGCGGGATAGGGTACACTGAAGCTTTCTTT. Protein sequence: CASSPRGIGYTEAFF.

Ten or more counts support this clonotype. V usage is TRBV5-1 and J usage is TRBJ1-5; D perhaps matches TRBD1 (6 bases). V lost 2 bases and J 10 bases, leaving 19 bases between the germline ends. This CDR3 is 15 amino acids long. Germline V gives CDR1 SGHRS, CDR2 YFSETQ. The CDR3 loop reads CASSLSTGTNDPQHF. The CDR3 region has the DNA TGCGCCAGCAGCTTAAGTACAGGGACGAACGACCCCCAGCATTTT.

This clonotype was seen at least ten times. The chain carries TRBV7-2 and TRBJ2-1; the match to TRBD2 covers 13 bases. The CDR3 spans 20 residues. With V trimmed by 0 bases and J by 1 base, 9 bases remained unmatched. Germline CDR1 is SGHTA and CDR2 is FQGNSA. The CDR3: CASSLALLAGGRRSYNEQFF. Here the CDR3 DNA reads TGTGCCAGCAGCTTAGCGCTACTAGCGGGGGGGAGGAGGTCCTACAATGAGCAGTTCTTC. The whole variable domain, filled in from reference TRBV7-2 and TRBJ2-1, reads GAGVSQSPSNKVTEKGKDVELRCDPISGHTALYWYRQSLGQGLEFLIYFQGNSAPDKSGLPSDRFSAERTGGSVSTLTIQRTQQEDSAVYLCASSLALLAGGRRSYNEQFFGPGTRLTVL.

There are many counts of this clonotype. The rearrangement uses TRBV7-2 and TRBJ2-5, with D unclear. Between the trimmed V and J ends, which lost 6 bases and 5 bases, there was a span of 19 bases. From germline, CDR1 is SGHTA and CDR2 FQGNSA. The CDR3 loop spans 15 amino acids. CDR3 coding DNA: TGTGCCAGCAGGTCACGCCCCCAACCCCGGGAGACCCAGTACTTC. Translated, it gives CASRSRPQPRETQYF.

At least ten counts were recorded for this clonotype. The chain joins TRBV29-1 to TRBJ2-1; 16 nucleotides match TRBD2. The V and J ends lost 6 bases and 15 bases, in that order; junction bases with no gene match: 5. The V gene's germline CDR1 is SQVTM and CDR2 ANQGSEA. This CDR3 comprises 12 residues. For the CDR3, the DNA is TGCAGCGTGGGACTAGCGGGAGGGCATCGGTTCTTC. Translation gives CSVGLAGGHRFF.